This is a list of T cell receptor beta chains from one sample in a study of monozygotic twins with inflammatory bowel disease. TCRdb re-called the 5' RACE reads and shows each CDR3 protein once, DNA omitted. The sample's table shows about 380,000 distinct CDR3 sequences. What was sequenced was blood. The receptors shown here come from a human donor with ulcerative colitis or Crohn's disease, or a healthy co-twin of an affected twin (not recorded which). Each CDR3 is given with its conserved first and last residue. Fields, in order: V gene, J gene, CDR3 protein.

TRBV10-3,TRBJ2-7,CAISGSGAQRIYEQYF
TRBV5-5,TRBJ2-1,CASSLAMTPRGYNEQFF
TRBV6-2/TRBV6-3,TRBJ2-3,CASSRASRTDTQYF
TRBV28,TRBJ2-6,CASSQGASGANVLTF
TRBV5-1,TRBJ1-2,CASSLLANYGYTF
TRBV7-3,TRBJ2-1,CASSPLAGTVYNEQFF
TRBV6-1,TRBJ2-1,CASSPQTSGEGNEQFF
TRBV5-1,TRBJ2-1,CASSLIPQGSNEQFF
TRBV15,TRBJ1-3,CATTPGYSGNTIYF
TRBV12-3/TRBV12-4,TRBJ2-3,CASVTSVSTDTQYF
TRBV4-3,TRBJ1-6,CASSPRASVTGIQSPLHF
TRBV5-1,TRBJ2-5,CASSLVGLAGAVQETQYF
TRBV7-9,TRBJ1-1,CASSPGGVAEAFF
TRBV4-1,TRBJ2-7,CASSPAPGQGTYEQYF
TRBV28,TRBJ2-3,CASSSDRGTDTQYF
TRBV7-8,TRBJ2-2,CASSFGTLGNTGELFF
TRBV2,TRBJ2-7,CASIVKDVYEQYF
TRBV6-5,TRBJ1-5,CASSSARYQPQHF
TRBV24-1,TRBJ2-3,CATSHARLTDTQYF
TRBV28,TRBJ1-2,CASSPSIAGQSYGYTF
TRBV6-4,TRBJ1-1,CASSPEGGPNTEAFF
TRBV18,TRBJ1-3,CASSRDSHNQNTIYF
TRBV5-1,TRBJ2-5,CASSLVPNRQETQYF
TRBV11-1,TRBJ2-1,CASSHSHPTGQGDLYNEQFF
TRBV5-1,TRBJ1-3,CASSLHGEGSGNTIYF
TRBV2,TRBJ2-3,CASSPLTSGASTDTQYF
TRBV30,TRBJ2-7,CAWSQDTFYEQYF
TRBV6-1,TRBJ1-1,CASSEHRATPPFF
TRBV4-1,TRBJ2-7,CASSQVSTGSYEQYF
TRBV27,TRBJ2-2,CASSSDRGLIGELFF
TRBV5-1,TRBJ2-5,CASSLPTLQETQYF
TRBV4-3,TRBJ2-1,CASSQDIRKPLYNEQFF
TRBV12-3/TRBV12-4,TRBJ1-6,CASSSIGGDSPLHF
TRBV29-1,TRBJ1-2,CSVDDQGALGYTF
TRBV7-8,TRBJ2-3,CASSVPSGVDTDTQYF
TRBV19,TRBJ1-6,CASKWDHNSPLHF
TRBV12-3/TRBV12-4,TRBJ1-1,CASTNWGSNTEAFF
TRBV12-3/TRBV12-4,TRBJ1-5,CASSSHNLGLLSRQPQHF
TRBV5-1,TRBJ2-1,CASSLDTGTANEQFF
TRBV19,TRBJ2-3,CASSIDRRGTDTQYF
TRBV4-3,TRBJ1-1,CASSQERTPLGGHEAFF
TRBV4-2,TRBJ1-2,CASSPNPGQRYGYTF
TRBV29-1,TRBJ1-5,CSVAGTGGNQPQHF
TRBV10-3,TRBJ2-1,CAISEVQGPLMEQFF
TRBV5-1,TRBJ1-2,CASSPRSGRDYGYTF
TRBV20-1,TRBJ2-5,CSASYDRVGETQYF
TRBV20-1,TRBJ2-3,CSAEGRATDTQYF
TRBV7-2,TRBJ2-5,CASSYTQETQYF
TRBV30,TRBJ1-6,CAASGTADSPLHF
TRBV28,TRBJ2-6,CASSFQVLSSGANVLTF
TRBV19,TRBJ1-5,CASTYSSYSNQPQHF
TRBV11-1,TRBJ2-1,CASSLAARNEQFF
TRBV3-1,TRBJ1-5,CASSQGTGIQPQHF
TRBV3-1,TRBJ2-1,CASSQEMGMGGVLYNEQFF